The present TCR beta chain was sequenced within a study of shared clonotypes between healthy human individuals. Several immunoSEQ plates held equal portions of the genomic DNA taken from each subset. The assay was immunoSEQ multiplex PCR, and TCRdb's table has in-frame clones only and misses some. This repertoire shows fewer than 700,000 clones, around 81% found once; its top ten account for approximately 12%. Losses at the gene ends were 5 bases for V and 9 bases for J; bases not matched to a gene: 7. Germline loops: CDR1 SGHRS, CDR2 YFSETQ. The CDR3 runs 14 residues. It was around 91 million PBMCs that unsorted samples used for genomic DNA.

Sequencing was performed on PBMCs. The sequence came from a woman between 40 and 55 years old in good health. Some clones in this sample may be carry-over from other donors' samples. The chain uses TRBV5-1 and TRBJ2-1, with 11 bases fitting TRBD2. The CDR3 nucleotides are TGCGCCAGCAGATTACTAGCGGGAGTGCCTGAGCAGTTCTTC. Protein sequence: CASRLLAGVPEQFF.